This T cell receptor (beta chain) was profiled in a study of blood T cell repertoires in COVID-19. Across the study: The study drew acute and convalescent COVID-19 samples from the United States, Italy and Spain. PBMCs, B-cell-depleted T cells, or T cells provided the cDNA or gDNA that made up the material.

Per the authors' pipeline: Reference gene primer amplification gave estimated nucleated cell counts. The table came from immunoSEQ multiplex PCR; TCRdb's copy has only in-frame clones and leaves some out. Clone size and the V and J calls come from that table; the DNA yielded D and trimming. The table shows approximately 200,000 clones, with over 75% occurring only once. With respect to this clone: Other DNA sequences of this sample code for an identical CDR3.

The CDR3 is 15 residues long. V gave up 4 bases and J gave up 0 bases; unmatched junction bases: 2. Germline values: CDR1 LGHDT, CDR2 YNNKEL (reference sequence). Material: peripheral blood. The clonotype originates from a man in his forties with active or convalescent COVID-19. This rearrangement joins TRBV3-1 (or the pseudogene TRBV3-2) to TRBJ2-3, with 9 nucleotides matching TRBD2. This chain's CDR3 is CASSPTSGSTDTQYF. The CDR3 DNA follows: TGTGCCAGCAGCCCGACTAGCGGCAGCACAGATACGCAGTATTTT.